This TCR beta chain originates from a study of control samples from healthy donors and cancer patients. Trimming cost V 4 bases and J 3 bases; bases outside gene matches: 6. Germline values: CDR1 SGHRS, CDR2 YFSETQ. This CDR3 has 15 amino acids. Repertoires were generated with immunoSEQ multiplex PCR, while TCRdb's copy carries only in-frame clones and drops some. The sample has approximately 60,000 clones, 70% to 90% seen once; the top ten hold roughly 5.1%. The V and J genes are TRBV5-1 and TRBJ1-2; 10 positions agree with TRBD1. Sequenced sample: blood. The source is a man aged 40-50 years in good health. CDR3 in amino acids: CASSPGGTGDYGYTF. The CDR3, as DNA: TGCGCCAGCAGCCCGGGAGGGACAGGGGACTATGGCTACACCTTC.